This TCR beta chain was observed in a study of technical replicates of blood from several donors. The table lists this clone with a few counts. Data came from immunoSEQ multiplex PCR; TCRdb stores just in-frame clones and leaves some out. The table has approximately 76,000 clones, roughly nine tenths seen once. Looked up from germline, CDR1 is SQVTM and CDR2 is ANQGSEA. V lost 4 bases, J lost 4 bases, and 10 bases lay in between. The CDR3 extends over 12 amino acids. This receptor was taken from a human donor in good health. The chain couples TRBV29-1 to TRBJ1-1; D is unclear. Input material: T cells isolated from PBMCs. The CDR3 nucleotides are TGCAGCGTTGTCGGAGACTTCACTGAAGCTTTCTTT. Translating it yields CSVVGDFTEAFF. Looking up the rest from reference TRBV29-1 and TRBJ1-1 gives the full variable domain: SAVISQKPSRDICQRGTSLTIQCQVDSQVTMMFWYRQQPGQSLTLIATANQGSEATYESGFVIDKFPISRPNLTFSTLTVSNMSPEDSSIYLCSVVGDFTEAFFGQGTRLTVV.